The 27 T cell receptor beta chains given below trace back to one sample, sequenced in a study of T cell responses to AZD1222 COVID-19 vaccine. Clones were read by immunoSEQ multiplex PCR, and TCRdb kept only the in-frame ones, dropping some. Among about 180,000 clones listed, over 80% were seen once. This specimen consisted of peripheral blood, obtained 28 days after the second dose of the MenACWY control vaccine. Receptor source: an adult who received the MenACWY meningococcal vaccine as a control.

V and J are TRBV15 and TRBJ1-1, with D possibly being TRBD1 (5 bases). This CDR3 comprises 12 residues. Germline V gene sequence: CDR1 LNHNV, CDR2 YYDKDF (reference sequence). Trimming stripped 1 base from V and 8 bases from J, with 8 bases between. The chain's CDR3 is CATSRADSEAFF. CDR3 DNA: TGTGCCACCAGCAGAGCCGACAGCGAAGCTTTCTTT. Based on the CDR3 plus reference TRBV15 and TRBJ1-1, the full variable domain is DAMVIQNPRYQVTQFGKPVTLSCSQTLNHNVMYWYQQKSSQAPKLLFHYYDKDFNNEADTPDNFQSRRPNTSFCFLDIRSPGLGDTAMYLCATSRADSEAFFGQGTRLTVV.

This clone was detected only once. The V gene is TRBV10-3, the J gene TRBJ2-1; TRBD2 matches at 9 bases. The V gene's germline CDR1 is ENHRY and CDR2 SYGVKD. The CDR3 runs 15 residues. The ends lost 9 bases at V and 5 bases at J; junction bases unmatched: 11. CDR3 DNA: TGTGCCATTGGTCCGGGGCTAGCGGGACACAATGAGCAGTTCTTC. Translating gives CAIGPGLAGHNEQFF.

This chain uses TRBV19 with TRBJ2-1, with D unclear. The CDR3 has 13 residues. The germline V and J ends were trimmed by 3 bases and 8 bases, with 11 bases remaining between them. Germline V gene lookup returns CDR1 LNHDA and CDR2 SQIVND (reference sequence). The CDR3 here is CASSITSRYEQFF. The CDR3 region has the DNA TGTGCCAGTAGTATTACCTCACGGTATGAGCAGTTCTTC.

This clone was seen a few times. The CDR3 protein is CASSLVREWTLSTEAFF. The CDR3 nucleotides are TGTGCCAGCAGCTTAGTTAGGGAATGGACCTTGAGCACTGAAGCTTTCTTT. The V gene is TRBV11-2, the J gene TRBJ1-1; D uncertain. Trimming shortened V by 1 base and J by 4 bases, and 19 bases separated the two germline ends. CDR1 SGHAT and CDR2 FQNNGV come from the germline V gene. This CDR3 is 17 amino acids long.

The chain recombines TRBV18 with TRBJ1-1, with D hard to call. In germline, CDR1 is KGHSH, CDR2 LQKENI. V shed 6 bases and J shed 0 bases, with 14 bases lying between them. The CDR3 loop spans 15 amino acids. The CDR3 reads CASSGAQIMNTEAFF. CDR3 in DNA: TGTGCCAGCTCGGGTGCCCAGATCATGAACACTGAAGCTTTCTTT.

The CDR3 loop is CASSPEGVYSSYEQYF. The DNA for the CDR3 is TGTGCCAGCAGCCCCGAAGGGGTATATAGCTCCTACGAGCAGTACTTC. The rearrangement joins TRBV9 to TRBJ2-7; possibly TRBD1 for D (5 bases). V was pared by 4 bases and J by 0 bases, with 17 bases between. The CDR3 extends over 16 amino acids. Germline V CDR1 and CDR2: SGDLS, YYNGEE.

The sample holds one count of this clone. The chain is built from TRBV6-5 and TRBJ1-1; the D gene is possibly TRBD1 (5 bases). The germline CDR1 and CDR2 sequences are MNHEY and SVGAGI. This CDR3 is built from 13 residues. Trimming removed 7 bases from V and 4 bases from J, with 13 bases in between. CDR3: CASTPAGPTEAFF. The DNA for the CDR3 is TGTGCCAGCACCCCGGCAGGGCCCACTGAAGCTTTCTTT.

V gene TRBV27 combines with J gene TRBJ2-7; 13 positions agree with TRBD2. With V trimmed by 6 bases and J by 2 bases, 1 base remained unmatched. The CDR3 sequence is 14 residues long. From germline, CDR1 is MNHEY and CDR2 SMNVEV (reference sequence). The DNA for the CDR3 is TGTGCCAGCAGCGGGACTAGCGGGACCTACGAGCAGTACTTC. It yields the protein CASSGTSGTYEQYF.

This sequence joins TRBV6-2 or TRBV6-3 and TRBJ1-2, with a weak D call TRBD1 (5 bases). The length of the CDR3 is 12 residues. V lost 2 bases, J lost 8 bases, and 9 bases lay in between. CDR1 MNHEY and CDR2 SVGEGT come from the germline V gene. Written as DNA, the CDR3 is TGTGCCAGCAGTTACGGGACCGGCGGCTACACCTTC. Protein sequence: CASSYGTGGYTF.

The chain carries TRBV10-3 and TRBJ2-2; TRBD2 is a possible D gene (5 bases). The CDR3 has 15 residues. The germline V gene has CDR1 ENHRY and CDR2 SYGVKD. Between the trimmed V and J ends, which lost 3 bases and 0 bases, there was a span of 8 bases. The CDR3 reads CAISEWETNTGELFF. The CDR3 DNA follows: TGTGCCATCAGTGAATGGGAGACGAACACCGGGGAGCTGTTTTTT.

The chain couples TRBV7-2 to TRBJ2-5; D gene ambiguous. Between the trimmed V and J ends, which lost 3 bases and 4 bases, there was a span of 6 bases. There are 12 residues in the CDR3. CDR1 is SGHTA and CDR2 is FQGNSA in the germline V gene. The CDR3 spells CASSLFGETQYF. CDR3 coding DNA: TGTGCCAGCAGCTTGTTTGGAGAGACCCAGTACTTC.

The chain combines TRBV20-1 with TRBJ2-7, with 7 bases that match TRBD1. The CDR3 consists of 11 residues. Per germline, CDR1 DFQATT and CDR2 SNEGSKA (reference sequence). Germline trimming cut 6 bases from V and 5 bases from J; bases unmatched to any gene: 4. The CDR3 is CSALGQDEQYF. The CDR3, as DNA: TGCAGTGCCCTAGGACAGGACGAGCAGTACTTC.

The gene calls are TRBV7-2 and TRBJ1-1, with D perhaps matching TRBD1 (6 bases). Germline CDR1 reads SGHTA; CDR2 reads FQGNSA. Trimming removed 4 bases at V and 8 bases at J, with 20 bases between. The CDR3 contains 15 residues. CDR3 nucleotides: TGTGCCAGCAGCTCATACCCATGGACGGGGGCCGAAGCTTTCTTT. Its translation: CASSSYPWTGAEAFF. The complete variable domain, with remaining parts taken from reference TRBV7-2 and TRBJ1-1, reads GAGVSQSPSNKVTEKGKDVELRCDPISGHTALYWYRQSLGQGLEFLIYFQGNSAPDKSGLPSDRFSAERTGGSVSTLTIQRTQQEDSAVYLCASSSYPWTGAEAFFGQGTRLTVV.

The J gene is TRBJ2-7, the V gene TRBV28; 9 bases agree with TRBD1. Trimming removed 1 base from V and 4 bases from J; junction bases left unmatched: 2. The CDR3 is 14 residues long. Germline CDR1 is MDHEN and CDR2 is SYDVKM. CDR3 amino acids: CASSLSQGAYEQYF. CDR3 in DNA: TGTGCCAGCAGTTTATCACAGGGGGCTTACGAGCAGTACTTC. Combining the CDR3 with reference TRBV28 and TRBJ2-7 gives the whole variable domain DVKVTQSSRYLVKRTGEKVFLECVQDMDHENMFWYRQDPGLGLRLIYFSYDVKMKEKGDIPEGYSVSREKKERFSLILESASTNQTSMYLCASSLSQGAYEQYFGPGTRLTVT.

V and J are TRBV3-1 (or the pseudogene TRBV3-2) and TRBJ1-2; 7 nucleotides agree with TRBD1. Germline CDR1 is LGHDT and CDR2 is YNNKEL (reference sequence). The CDR3 runs 15 residues. V lost 4 bases, J lost 4 bases, and 9 bases stayed unmatched. Here the CDR3 reads CASSRQGAPIYGYTF. CDR3 nucleotide sequence: TGTGCCAGCAGCCGACAGGGAGCCCCCATCTATGGCTACACCTTC.

V is TRBV21-1 and J is TRBJ1-2. TRBV21-1 is noted as a pseudogene. The CDR3 is 15 amino acids. In DNA, the CDR3 is TGTGCCAGCAGCTCTCGGGGCGGGACTAACTATGGCTACACCTTC. This sequence encodes CASSSRGGTNYGYTF.

V gene TRBV6-2 or TRBV6-3 combines with J gene TRBJ2-7; 7 bases line up with TRBD2. Trimming cost V 3 bases and J 6 bases; bases outside gene matches: 11. This CDR3 region has 15 residues. Germline loops: CDR1 MNHEY, CDR2 SVGEGT. The CDR3 spells CASSYFDGREPEQYF. The DNA of the CDR3 is TGTGCCAGCAGTTATTTCGACGGGCGGGAGCCCGAGCAGTACTTC.

J is TRBJ2-7 and V is TRBV18, with D possibly being TRBD1 (6 bases). The germline V and J ends were trimmed by 2 bases and 0 bases, with 8 bases remaining between them. Germline V gene sequence: CDR1 KGHSH, CDR2 LQKENI. The CDR3 totals 14 residues. The CDR3 here is CASSPEDSSYEQYF. CDR3 DNA: TGTGCCAGCTCACCAGAGGACAGCTCCTACGAGCAGTACTTC.

This sequence joins TRBV30 and TRBJ2-3; D ambiguous. Trimming cost V 0 bases and J 6 bases, with 7 bases left between them. This CDR3 has 12 residues. Germline V CDR1 and CDR2: GTSNPN, SVGIG (reference sequence). CDR3 DNA: TGTGCCTGGAGTGTAGGATCCGATACGCAGTATTTT. Protein sequence: CAWSVGSDTQYF.

J is TRBJ2-1 and V is TRBV7-6; D perhaps matches TRBD2 (6 bases). Trimming removed 1 base at V and 1 base at J, with 11 bases between. Germline V CDR1 and CDR2: SGHVS, FNYEAQ. The CDR3 loop spans 16 amino acids. CDR3 sequence (DNA): TGTGCCAGCAGCTTAGGGTCGGCGGGATCCTACAATGAGCAGTTCTTC. The encoded protein is CASSLGSAGSYNEQFF.

The chain couples TRBV27 to TRBJ1-5, with 7 bases matching TRBD1. CDR3 size: 15 residues. CDR1 is MNHEY, CDR2 SMNVEV, per germline (reference sequence). With 6 bases clipped from V and 1 base from J, the junction kept 6 bases outside the gene matches. CDR3 amino acids: CASRRTQGSNQPQHF. The CDR3 nucleotides are TGTGCCAGCAGAAGGACACAGGGGAGCAATCAGCCCCAGCATTTT.

The gene calls are TRBV9 and TRBJ2-7, with no clear D. The CDR3 sequence is 14 residues long. The germline V gene has CDR1 SGDLS and CDR2 YYNGEE. Trimming pared 0 bases from V and 2 bases from J, leaving 9 bases between. The CDR3 region is CASSVVAGTYEQYF. In DNA, the CDR3 is TGTGCCAGCAGCGTAGTCGCAGGTACCTACGAGCAGTACTTC. Full variable domain (rest looked up from reference TRBV9 and TRBJ2-7): DSGVTQTPKHLITATGQRVTLRCSPRSGDLSVYWYQQSLDQGLQFLIQYYNGEERAKGNILERFSAQQFPDLHSELNLSSLELGDSALYFCASSVVAGTYEQYFGPGTRLTVT.

This clone was observed once. The J gene is TRBJ2-5, the V gene TRBV28; 10 nucleotides match TRBD1. The CDR3 runs to 19 residues. The germline V gene encodes CDR1 MDHEN and CDR2 SYDVKM. The V segment lost 6 bases and the J segment 0 bases; nucleotides outside the gene matches: 16. The CDR3 sequence is CASREIGHLGTGDQETQYF. In nucleotides, the CDR3 is TGTGCCAGCAGGGAGATAGGGCACCTCGGGACAGGGGACCAAGAGACCCAGTACTTC.

The CDR3 region is CASSSSPGQGYEQYF. The CDR3 DNA reads as TGTGCCAGCAGCTCGAGCCCGGGACAGGGCTACGAGCAGTACTTC. The V call is TRBV7-2, the J call TRBJ2-7, with 9 bases matching TRBD1. The CDR3 consists of 15 residues. Germline trimming cut 4 bases from V and 3 bases from J; bases unmatched to any gene: 7. In germline, CDR1 is SGHTA, CDR2 FQGNSA.

The rearrangement links TRBV18 to TRBJ1-3; a possible D gene is TRBD1 (6 bases). CDR3 length equals 14 residues. Germline CDR1 reads KGHSH; CDR2 reads LQKENI. With 3 bases removed from V and 2 bases from J, the gap between germline ends came to 8 bases. DNA for the CDR3: TGTGCCAGCTCACCGGGGGCAACTGGAAACACCATATATTTT. Its translation is CASSPGATGNTIYF.

This clone was picked up one time. The chain couples TRBV30 to TRBJ2-1, with TRBD2 matching over 11 bases. The CDR3 runs 16 residues. Germline CDR1 GTSNPN, CDR2 SVGIG (reference sequence). V shed 2 bases and J 0 bases; nucleotides not matched to a gene: 3. CDR3 loop: CAWSRTSGSSYNEQFF. Here the CDR3 DNA reads TGTGCCTGGAGTCGAACTAGCGGGAGCTCCTACAATGAGCAGTTCTTC.

This chain joins TRBV18 and TRBJ2-7; D unresolved. This CDR3 has 11 amino acids. Germline CDR1 reads KGHSH; CDR2 reads LQKENI. V was trimmed by 6 bases and J by 1 base, leaving 4 bases between them. This CDR3 is CASSGSYEQYF. CDR3 bases: TGTGCCAGCTCCGGGTCCTACGAGCAGTACTTC.